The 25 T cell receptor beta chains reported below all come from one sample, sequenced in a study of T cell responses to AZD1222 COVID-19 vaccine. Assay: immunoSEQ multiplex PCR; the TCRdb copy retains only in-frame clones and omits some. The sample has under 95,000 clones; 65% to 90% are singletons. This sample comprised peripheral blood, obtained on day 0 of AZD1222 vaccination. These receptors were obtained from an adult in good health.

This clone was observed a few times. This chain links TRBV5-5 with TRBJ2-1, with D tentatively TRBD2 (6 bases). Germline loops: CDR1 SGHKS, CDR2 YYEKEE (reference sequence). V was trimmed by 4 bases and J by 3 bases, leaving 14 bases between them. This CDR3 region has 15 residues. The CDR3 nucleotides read TGTGCCAGCAGCCTCGGGACTCCCTTCTACAATGAGCAGTTCTTC. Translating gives CASSLGTPFYNEQFF.

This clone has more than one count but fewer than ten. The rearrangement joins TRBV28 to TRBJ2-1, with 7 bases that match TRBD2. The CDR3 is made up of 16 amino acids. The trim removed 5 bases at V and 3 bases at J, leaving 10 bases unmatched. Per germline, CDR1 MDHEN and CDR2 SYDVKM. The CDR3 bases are TGTGCCAGCAGTGGGACCTCTAGCGGCTTCTACAATGAGCAGTTCTTC. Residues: CASSGTSSGFYNEQFF.

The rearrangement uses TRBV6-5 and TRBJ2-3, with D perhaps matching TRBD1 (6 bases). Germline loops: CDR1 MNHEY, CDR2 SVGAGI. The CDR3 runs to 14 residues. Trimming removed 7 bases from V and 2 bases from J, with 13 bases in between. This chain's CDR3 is CASKYRDLTDTQYF. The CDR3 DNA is TGTGCCAGCAAATACAGGGACCTCACAGATACGCAGTATTTT.

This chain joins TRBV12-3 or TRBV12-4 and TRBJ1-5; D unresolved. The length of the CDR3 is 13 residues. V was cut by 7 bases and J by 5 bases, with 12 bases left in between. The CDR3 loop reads CASNGQIDQPQHF. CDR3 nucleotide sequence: TGTGCCAGCAATGGGCAGATCGATCAGCCCCAGCATTTT.

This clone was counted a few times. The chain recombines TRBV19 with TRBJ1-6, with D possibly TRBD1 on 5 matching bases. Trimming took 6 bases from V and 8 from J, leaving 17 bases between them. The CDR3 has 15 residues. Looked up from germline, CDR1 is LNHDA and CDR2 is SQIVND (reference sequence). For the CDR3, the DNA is TGTGCCAGTAGAGAGCAGGGAATATCCGATTCACCCCTCCACTTT. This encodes CASREQGISDSPLHF.

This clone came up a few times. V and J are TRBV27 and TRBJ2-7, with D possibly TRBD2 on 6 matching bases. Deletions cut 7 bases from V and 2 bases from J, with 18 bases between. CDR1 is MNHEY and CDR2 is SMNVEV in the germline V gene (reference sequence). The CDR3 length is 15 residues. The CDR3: CASKSILAPTYEQYF. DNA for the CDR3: TGTGCCAGCAAGTCGATCCTAGCGCCTACCTACGAGCAGTACTTC.

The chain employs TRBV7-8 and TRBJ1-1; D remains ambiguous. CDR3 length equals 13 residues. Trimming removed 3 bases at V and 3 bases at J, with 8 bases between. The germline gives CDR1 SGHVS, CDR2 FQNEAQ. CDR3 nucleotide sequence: TGTGCCAGCAGCTTCAATAGGGACACTGAAGCTTTCTTT. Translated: CASSFNRDTEAFF.

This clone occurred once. This chain's CDR3 is CASSVGQGAGTEAFF. CDR3 nucleotide sequence: TGTGCCAGCAGTGTTGGACAGGGGGCAGGCACTGAAGCTTTCTTT. This chain joins TRBV2 and TRBJ1-1, with 11 bases aligning to TRBD1. The CDR3 has 15 amino acids. J lost 4 bases, V lost 4 bases, and 5 bases had no gene match. CDR1 and CDR2 from the germline V gene are SNHLY and FYNNEI.

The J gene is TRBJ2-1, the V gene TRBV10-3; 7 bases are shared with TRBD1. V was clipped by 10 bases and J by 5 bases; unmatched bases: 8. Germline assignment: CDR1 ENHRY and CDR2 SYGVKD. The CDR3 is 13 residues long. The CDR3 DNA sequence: TGTGCCACCGACAGGGAAGGGCACAATGAGCAGTTCTTC. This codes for CATDREGHNEQFF.

The CDR3 reads CASSEGVGNPDNEQFF. The CDR3 DNA sequence: TGTGCCAGCAGCGAGGGGGTGGGCAACCCAGACAATGAGCAGTTCTTC. The rearrangement joins TRBV9 to TRBJ2-1, with a tentative D call TRBD1 (6 bases). This CDR3 contains 16 residues. V was pared by 3 bases and J by 5 bases, with 18 bases between. CDR1 is SGDLS and CDR2 is YYNGEE in the germline V gene. Full variable domain (outside the CDR3, taken from reference TRBV9 and TRBJ2-1): DSGVTQTPKHLITATGQRVTLRCSPRSGDLSVYWYQQSLDQGLQFLIQYYNGEERAKGNILERFSAQQFPDLHSELNLSSLELGDSALYFCASSEGVGNPDNEQFFGPGTRLTVL.

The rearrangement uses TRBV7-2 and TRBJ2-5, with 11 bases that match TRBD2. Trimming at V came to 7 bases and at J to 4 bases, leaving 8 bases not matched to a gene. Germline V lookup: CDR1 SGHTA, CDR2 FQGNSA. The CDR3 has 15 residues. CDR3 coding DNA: TGTGCCAGCAATTTAGCGGGAGGGCGGGGAGAGACCCAGTACTTC. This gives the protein CASNLAGGRGETQYF.

In DNA, the CDR3 is TGCGCCAGCAGCTCCGGACGGACCGGGGATGGGCCCCTCCACTTT. Translating it yields CASSSGRTGDGPLHF. The chain links TRBV5-1 to TRBJ1-6; no definite D call. The V end was cut by 3 bases, the J end by 13 bases, with 20 bases between. CDR3 length equals 15 residues. Germline CDR1 reads SGHRS; CDR2 reads YFSETQ.

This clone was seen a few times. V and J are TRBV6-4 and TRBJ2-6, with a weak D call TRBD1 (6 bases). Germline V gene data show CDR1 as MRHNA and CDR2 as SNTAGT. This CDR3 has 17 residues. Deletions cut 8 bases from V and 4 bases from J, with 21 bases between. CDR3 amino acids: CASPSWGHRSGANVLTF. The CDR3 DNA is TGTGCCAGCCCTAGTTGGGGACATCGATCGGGGGCCAACGTCCTGACTTTC.

As DNA, the CDR3 is TGTGCCAGTACCCATCCGGCTAATGAAAAACTGTTTTTT. It codes for CASTHPANEKLFF. This chain connects TRBV19 to TRBJ1-4; D not resolved. Per germline, CDR1 LNHDA and CDR2 SQIVND (reference sequence). The germline V and J ends were trimmed by 7 bases and 3 bases, with 9 bases remaining between them. CDR3 length: 13 residues.

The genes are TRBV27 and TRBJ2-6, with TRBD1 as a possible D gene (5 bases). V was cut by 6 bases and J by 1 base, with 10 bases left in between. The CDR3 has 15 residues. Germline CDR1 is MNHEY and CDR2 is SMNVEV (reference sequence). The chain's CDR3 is CASSNRYSGANVLTF. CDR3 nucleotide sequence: TGTGCCAGCAGCAACAGGTATTCTGGGGCCAACGTCCTGACTTTC.

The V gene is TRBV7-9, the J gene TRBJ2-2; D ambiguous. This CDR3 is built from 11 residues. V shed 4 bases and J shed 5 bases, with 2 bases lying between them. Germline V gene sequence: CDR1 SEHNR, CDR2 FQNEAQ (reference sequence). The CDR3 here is CASSSTGELFF. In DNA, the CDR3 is TGTGCCAGCAGCTCGACCGGGGAGCTGTTTTTT.

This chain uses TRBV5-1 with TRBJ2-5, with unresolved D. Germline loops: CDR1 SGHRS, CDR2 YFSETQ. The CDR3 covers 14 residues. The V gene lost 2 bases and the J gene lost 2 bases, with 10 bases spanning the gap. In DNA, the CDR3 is TGCGCCAGCAGCTTAGGCCAGGTACAAGAGACCCAGTACTTC. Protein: CASSLGQVQETQYF.

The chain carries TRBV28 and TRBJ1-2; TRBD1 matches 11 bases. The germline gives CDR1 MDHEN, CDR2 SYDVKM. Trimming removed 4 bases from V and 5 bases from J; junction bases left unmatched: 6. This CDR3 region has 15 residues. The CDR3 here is CASSSGQGEAYGYTF. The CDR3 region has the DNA TGTGCCAGCAGTTCGGGACAGGGGGAGGCATATGGCTACACCTTC.

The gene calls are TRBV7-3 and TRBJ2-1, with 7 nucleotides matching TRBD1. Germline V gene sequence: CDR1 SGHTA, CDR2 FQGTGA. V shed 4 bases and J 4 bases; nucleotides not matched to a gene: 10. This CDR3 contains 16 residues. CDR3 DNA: TGTGCCAGCAGCTCCCAAAAGGGGGCAGGGTACAATGAGCAGTTCTTC. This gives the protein CASSSQKGAGYNEQFF.

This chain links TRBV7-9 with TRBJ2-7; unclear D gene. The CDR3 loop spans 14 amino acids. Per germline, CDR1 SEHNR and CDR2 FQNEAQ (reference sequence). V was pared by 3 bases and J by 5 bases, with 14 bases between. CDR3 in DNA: TGTGCCAGCAGCTTTCGGAAGCTGATGGACGAGCAGTACTTC. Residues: CASSFRKLMDEQYF.

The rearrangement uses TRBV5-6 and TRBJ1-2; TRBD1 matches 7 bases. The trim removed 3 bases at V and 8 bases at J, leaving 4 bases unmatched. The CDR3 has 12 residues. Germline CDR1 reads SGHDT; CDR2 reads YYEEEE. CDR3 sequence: CASSSDRHGYTF. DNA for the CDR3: TGTGCCAGCAGCTCGGACAGGCACGGCTACACCTTC.

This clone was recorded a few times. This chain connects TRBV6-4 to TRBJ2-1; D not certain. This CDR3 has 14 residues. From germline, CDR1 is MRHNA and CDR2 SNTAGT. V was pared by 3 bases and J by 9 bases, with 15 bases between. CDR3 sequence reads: CASSEALTGAEQFF. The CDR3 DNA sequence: TGTGCCAGCAGTGAGGCCCTCACCGGCGCTGAGCAGTTCTTC.

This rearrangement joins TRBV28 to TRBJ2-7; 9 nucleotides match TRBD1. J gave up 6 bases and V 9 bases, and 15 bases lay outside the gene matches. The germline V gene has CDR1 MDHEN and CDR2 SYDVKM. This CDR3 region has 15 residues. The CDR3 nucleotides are TGTGCCAGTATCGGTGAGGGGACAGGGTGGTCCGAGCAGTACTTC. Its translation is CASIGEGTGWSEQYF.

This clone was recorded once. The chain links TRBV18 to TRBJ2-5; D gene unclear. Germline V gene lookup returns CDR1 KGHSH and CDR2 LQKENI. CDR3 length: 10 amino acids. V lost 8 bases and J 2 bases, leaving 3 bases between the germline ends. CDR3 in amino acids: CASPQETQYF. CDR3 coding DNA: TGTGCCAGCCCTCAAGAGACCCAGTACTTC.

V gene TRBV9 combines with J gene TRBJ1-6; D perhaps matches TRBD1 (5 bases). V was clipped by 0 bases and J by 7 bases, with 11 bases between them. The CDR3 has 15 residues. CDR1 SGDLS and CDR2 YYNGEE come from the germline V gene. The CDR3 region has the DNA TGTGCCAGCAGCGTAGAACAGGCGAAAAATTCACCCCTCCACTTT. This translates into CASSVEQAKNSPLHF.